Each of the 24 T cell receptor beta chains below was sequenced from the same sample in a study of cytomegalovirus exposure and HLA in healthy donors. This PCR relied on a set of 60 Vbeta primers and 13 Jbeta primers. Some clones are missing from TCRdb's copy, which holds only in-frame ones; the method was immunoSEQ multiplex PCR. The sample contains roughly 220,000 clones, roughly 80% of which appear only once. The source material was PBMCs. The receptors derive from a woman aged 40 to 50 in good health and CMV-seronegative.

This chain joins TRBV6-1 and TRBJ1-2; 10 bases fit TRBD1. This CDR3 region has 15 residues. V lost 3 bases and J lost 3; bases outside the gene matches: 4. CDR1 is MNHNS and CDR2 is SASEGT in the germline V gene. The CDR3, as DNA: TGTGCCAGCAGTGATAGGACAGGGGGGGACTATGGCTACACCTTC. This sequence encodes CASSDRTGGDYGYTF.

The V and J genes are TRBV19 and TRBJ2-5; 9 nucleotides agree with TRBD2. This CDR3 has 17 residues. The V and J ends lost 5 bases and 1 base, in that order; junction bases with no gene match: 11. Germline values: CDR1 LNHDA, CDR2 SQIVND (reference sequence). CDR3 amino acids: CASSVRLAAPGQETQYF. DNA for the CDR3: TGTGCCAGTAGTGTTCGACTAGCGGCCCCAGGCCAAGAGACCCAGTACTTC. The complete variable domain, with remaining parts taken from reference TRBV19 and TRBJ2-5, reads DGGITQSPKYLFRKEGQNVTLSCEQNLNHDAMYWYRQDPGQGLRLIYYSQIVNDFQKGDIAEGYSVSREKKESFPLTVTSAQKNPTAFYLCASSVRLAAPGQETQYFGPGTRLLVL.

The V gene is TRBV27, the J gene TRBJ1-2; TRBD1 is a possible D gene (5 bases). Germline-derived CDR1 and CDR2 are MNHEY and SMNVEV (reference sequence). Trimming pared 7 bases from V and 2 bases from J, leaving 17 bases between. This CDR3 is 15 amino acids long. The CDR3 reads CASTLRGTRNYGYTF. The CDR3 DNA follows: TGTGCCAGCACCCTAAGGGGAACAAGAAACTATGGCTACACCTTC.

V and J are TRBV19 and TRBJ1-5; 8 positions agree with TRBD1. The CDR3 length is 14 residues. V was clipped by 7 bases and J by 5 bases; unmatched bases: 7. Germline loops: CDR1 LNHDA, CDR2 SQIVND (reference sequence). In nucleotides, the CDR3 is TGTGCCAGTACCCTCGGGACAGGCTATCAGCCCCAGCATTTT. Translating gives CASTLGTGYQPQHF.

This chain links TRBV28 with TRBJ1-4, with 7 bases matching TRBD1. The V and J ends lost 7 bases and 8 bases, in that order; junction bases with no gene match: 7. The germline V gene encodes CDR1 MDHEN and CDR2 SYDVKM. This CDR3 comprises 13 residues. The CDR3 DNA reads as TGTGCCAGCAACGGCAGGGGGAAGGAAAAACTGTTTTTT. Protein sequence: CASNGRGKEKLFF.

The genes are TRBV19 and TRBJ2-1, with TRBD1 as a possible D gene (5 bases). V was clipped by 3 bases and J by 4 bases, with 10 bases between them. There are 14 residues in the CDR3. Germline V CDR1 and CDR2: LNHDA, SQIVND (reference sequence). CDR3 in DNA: TGTGCCAGTAGTATGACAGTTTCATACAATGAGCAGTTCTTC. Its translation: CASSMTVSYNEQFF.

The J gene is TRBJ1-3, the V gene TRBV19; tentatively, D is TRBD1 (5 bases). The CDR3 length is 15 residues. V shed 3 bases and J shed 4 bases, with 13 bases lying between them. Germline V CDR1 and CDR2: LNHDA, SQIVND (reference sequence). CDR3 loop: CASSISRVSGNTIYF. CDR3 bases: TGTGCCAGTAGTATTAGCAGGGTCTCCGGAAACACCATATATTTT.

This sequence joins TRBV19 and TRBJ1-1; D is perhaps TRBD1 (5 bases). This CDR3 contains 14 residues. Trimming left V 4 bases short and J 0 bases short, with 9 bases between. Per the germline V gene, CDR1 is LNHDA and CDR2 is SQIVND (reference sequence). CDR3 sequence reads: CASSSGGLNTEAFF. CDR3 DNA: TGTGCCAGTAGTAGCGGGGGGTTGAACACTGAAGCTTTCTTT.

In its sample, this clone was seen a few times. The chain is built from TRBV11-3 and TRBJ2-2; D uncertain. Germline V gene data show CDR1 as SGHNT and CDR2 as YENEEA. This CDR3 region has 10 residues. V was pared by 7 bases and J by 7 bases, with 4 bases between. The CDR3 protein is CASKYGELFF. As DNA, the CDR3 is TGTGCCAGCAAATACGGGGAGCTGTTTTTT.

This chain uses TRBV12-5 with TRBJ1-5, with 7 bases fitting TRBD1. CDR1 and CDR2 (germline): LGHNT, FRNRAP. This CDR3 comprises 18 residues. With V trimmed by 0 bases and J by 6 bases, 14 bases remained unmatched. The CDR3 sequence: CASGLVMIGGGFRQPQHF. CDR3 DNA sequence: TGTGCTAGTGGTTTGGTAATGATAGGGGGCGGATTTCGTCAGCCCCAGCATTTT.

This clone has a handful of counts. The gene calls are TRBV18 and TRBJ1-5; D gene unclear. The CDR3 covers 15 residues. V was pared by 3 bases and J by 7 bases, with 16 bases between. CDR1 is KGHSH and CDR2 is LQKENI in the germline V gene. The CDR3 loop is CASSPIGTNSQPQHF. In nucleotides, the CDR3 is TGTGCCAGCTCACCTATTGGAACTAACTCGCAGCCCCAGCATTTT.

The rearrangement uses TRBV6-1 and TRBJ1-5; 7 bases agree with TRBD1. Per germline, CDR1 MNHNS and CDR2 SASEGT. The V segment lost 7 bases and the J segment 2 bases; nucleotides outside the gene matches: 2. There are 13 residues in the CDR3. Here the CDR3 reads CASNQGGNQPQHF. DNA of the CDR3: TGTGCCAGCAACCAGGGGGGCAATCAGCCCCAGCATTTT.

The rearrangement joins TRBV27 to TRBJ2-5; 7 bases fit TRBD1. Near its end, the DNA agrees better with TRBJ2-7, so the J call may be wrong. CDR3 size: 15 residues. From germline, CDR1 is MNHEY and CDR2 SMNVEV (reference sequence). The DNA of the CDR3 is TGTGCCAGCAGTTCGCGCCTAGGGGGCGAATACGAGCAGTACTTC. Amino acid sequence: CASSSRLGGEYEQYF.

The chain couples TRBV18 to TRBJ1-2; 7 nucleotides line up with TRBD1. The CDR3 has 14 amino acids. Per germline, CDR1 KGHSH and CDR2 LQKENI. V was clipped by 8 bases and J by 3 bases; unmatched bases: 9. The CDR3 DNA sequence: TGTGCCAGCGACGACAGGGTTCGCGACTATGGCTACACCTTC. Translation gives CASDDRVRDYGYTF.

V gene TRBV2 combines with J gene TRBJ2-7; 9 bases line up with TRBD2. V gave up 1 base and J gave up 6 bases; unmatched junction bases: 4. Germline-derived CDR1 and CDR2 are SNHLY and FYNNEI. This CDR3 is 14 amino acids long. The CDR3 DNA reads TGTGCCAGCAGTGAAGGGACTAGCGTCGGCGAGCAGTACTTC. Protein sequence: CASSEGTSVGEQYF. The full variable domain, its missing parts supplied by reference TRBV2 and TRBJ2-7, is EPEVTQTPSHQVTQMGQEVILRCVPISNHLYFYWYRQILGQKVEFLVSFYNNEISEKSEIFDDQFSVERPDGSNFTLKIRSTKLEDSAMYFCASSEGTSVGEQYFGPGTRLTVT.

The chain carries TRBV27 and TRBJ2-1; the match to TRBD1 covers 11 bases. The CDR3 length is 16 residues. V was pared by 4 bases and J by 7 bases, with 9 bases of the junction left unmatched. CDR1 MNHEY and CDR2 SMNVEV come from the germline V gene (reference sequence). In nucleotides, the CDR3 is TGTGCCAGCAGTTCCCCCGGGACAGGGGGGCGAAATGAGCAGTTCTTC. It specifies CASSSPGTGGRNEQFF.

This clone has just a few counts. The chain recombines TRBV18 with TRBJ1-1; TRBD1 matches at 7 bases. The CDR3 has 16 residues. Germline V gives CDR1 KGHSH, CDR2 LQKENI. V trimming: 3 bases; J trimming: 1 base; junction bases outside the gene matches: 8. The CDR3 DNA reads as TGTGCCAGCTCACCGGCGTTGCGACAGGGGAACACTGAAGCTTTCTTT. Translating it yields CASSPALRQGNTEAFF.

The CDR3 sequence: CASTLESGRGYEQYF. The CDR3 bases are TGTGCCAGCACCCTAGAGAGCGGGAGAGGGTACGAGCAGTACTTC. J is TRBJ2-7 and V is TRBV2, with 8 positions matching TRBD2. V lost 7 bases to trimming and J lost 4 bases; unmatched junction nucleotides: 12. The V gene's germline CDR1 is SNHLY and CDR2 FYNNEI. CDR3 length: 15 amino acids.

This chain joins TRBV5-4 and TRBJ2-7, with TRBD2 identical over 12 bases. Germline assignment: CDR1 SGHNT and CDR2 YYREEE (reference sequence). The J segment lost 4 bases and the V segment lost 4 bases, leaving 6 bases of the junction unmatched. This CDR3 region has 15 residues. CDR3 sequence reads: CASSHQTSGRYEQYF. The DNA for the CDR3 is TGTGCCAGCAGCCACCAGACTAGCGGGAGATACGAGCAGTACTTC.

The gene calls are TRBV19 and TRBJ1-2; 9 bases are shared with TRBD1. The CDR3 contains 15 residues. With 8 bases clipped from V and 7 bases from J, the junction kept 14 bases outside the gene matches. The germline V gene encodes CDR1 LNHDA and CDR2 SQIVND (reference sequence). In DNA form, the CDR3 reads TGTGCCAGTCACCGGGACAGGGTGACTGGGGGTGGCTACACCTTC. It is translated as CASHRDRVTGGGYTF.

CDR3: CAISDLSGTSGRAGLGEQYF. For the CDR3, the DNA is TGTGCCATCAGTGATCTATCCGGGACTAGCGGGAGGGCCGGGTTGGGTGAGCAGTACTTC. The V and J genes are TRBV10-3 and TRBJ2-7; 16 bases match TRBD2. The V gene's germline CDR1 is ENHRY and CDR2 SYGVKD. Trimming cost V 3 bases and J 7 bases; bases outside gene matches: 18. The CDR3 has 20 residues.

This clone has only a few counts. The chain carries TRBV28 and TRBJ1-4; D is unresolved. Germline CDR1 MDHEN, CDR2 SYDVKM. Between the trimmed V and J ends, which lost 3 bases and 4 bases, there was a span of 6 bases. The length of the CDR3 is 13 residues. The CDR3 DNA follows: TGTGCCAGCAGTTTTTCGGGTAATGAAAAACTGTTTTTT. Translation: CASSFSGNEKLFF.

The rearrangement links TRBV6-1 to TRBJ1-5, with 8 positions matching TRBD1. CDR1 MNHNS and CDR2 SASEGT come from the germline V gene. CDR3 length equals 15 residues. Losses at the gene ends were 3 bases for V and 1 base for J; bases not matched to a gene: 2. CDR3 in DNA: TGTGCCAGCAGTGATAACAGGGGGAGCAATCAGCCCCAGCATTTT. It specifies CASSDNRGSNQPQHF.

This clone came up once. The V gene is TRBV27, the J gene TRBJ1-5; no reliable D call. V was cut by 3 bases and J by 1 base, with 16 bases left in between. CDR3 length equals 17 residues. Germline values: CDR1 MNHEY, CDR2 SMNVEV (reference sequence). In nucleotides, the CDR3 is TGTGCCAGCAGTTTGTACCATACAAGTAAAAGCAATCAGCCCCAGCATTTT. It yields the protein CASSLYHTSKSNQPQHF.